Below, 32 T cell receptor beta chains from the same sample are listed, as sequenced in a study of glioma-infiltrating T cells. The iRepertoire nested amplicon-rescue multiplex PCR amplified TCR alpha and beta CDR3s from RNA. TCRdb fed the multiplex PCR reads into MiXCR, producing one record per CDR3 protein. In the table there are about 110,000 distinct CDR3 sequences, under 30% of which are singletons. Sequenced input: glioma tissue, nonneoplastic brain tissue, or PBMCs (not recorded which). These receptors were collected from a human donor with low-grade glioma or glioblastoma, undergoing nonglioma brain surgery, or in good health (not recorded which).

Turning to this clonotype: The junction and the germline gene differ at one end; a read error may be behind it. The chain has TRBV7-3 and TRBJ2-7; no clear D. Germline V lookup: CDR1 SGHTA, CDR2 FQGTGA. The length of the CDR3 is 14 residues. CDR3 sequence reads: CASSSVPSSYEQNF. In DNA form, the CDR3 reads TGTGCCAGCAGCTCCGTCCCCAGCTCCTACGAGCAGAACTTC.

This clonotype was observed many times. This chain links TRBV27 with TRBJ2-3; no clear D gene. This CDR3 is 15 amino acids long. V was pared by 0 bases and J by 2 bases, with 9 bases between. Germline V gene lookup returns CDR1 MNHEY and CDR2 SMNVEV (reference sequence). The CDR3 loop is CASSLSAALTDTQYF. Written as DNA, the CDR3 is TGTGCCAGCAGTTTATCGGCAGCTCTCACAGATACGCAGTATTTT.

This clonotype was counted ten times or more. The V and J genes are TRBV4-3 and TRBJ1-1; 9 bases fit TRBD1. CDR3 length equals 16 residues. Germline assignment: CDR1 LGHNA and CDR2 YSLEER. V lost 3 bases to trimming and J lost 5 bases; unmatched junction nucleotides: 10. CDR3 DNA sequence: TGCGCCAGCAGCCAGGTTACAGGACAGGGGAGAACTGAAGCTTTCTTT. Residues: CASSQVTGQGRTEAFF.

This clonotype was found many times. The V call is TRBV7-2, the J call TRBJ2-3; 13 nucleotides match TRBD2. CDR1 SGHTA and CDR2 FQGNSA come from the germline V gene. This CDR3 is built from 17 residues. The V and J ends lost 0 bases and 3 bases, in that order; junction bases with no gene match: 3. CDR3 residues: CASSLAGTSGKTDTQYF. Written as DNA, the CDR3 is TGTGCCAGCAGCTTAGCGGGGACTAGCGGGAAAACAGATACGCAGTATTTT.

This clonotype showed up many times. This chain connects TRBV27 to TRBJ1-5; D may be TRBD1 (5 bases). The CDR3 length is 16 residues. V was trimmed by 2 bases and J by 0 bases, leaving 11 bases between them. Germline values: CDR1 MNHEY, CDR2 SMNVEV (reference sequence). CDR3 sequence (DNA): TGTGCCAGCAGTTTAATGGGGCCGTATAGCAATCAGCCCCAGCATTTT. The encoded protein is CASSLMGPYSNQPQHF.

In this sample, this clonotype turned up many times. The chain couples TRBV6-2 or TRBV6-3 to TRBJ1-4, with D possibly TRBD1 on 6 matching bases. The CDR3 is 13 amino acids. Germline values: CDR1 MNHEY, CDR2 SVGEGT. V was shortened by 11 bases and J by 8 bases, with 18 bases between the two germline ends. The CDR3 DNA sequence: TGTGCCGCCAGCGGAACAGGGCGGGAAAAACTGTTTTTT. Translated: CAASGTGREKLFF.

This clonotype was counted at least ten times. The chain carries TRBV18 and TRBJ2-7; tentatively, D is TRBD2 (5 bases). With 3 bases removed from V and 3 bases from J, the gap between germline ends came to 12 bases. Germline CDR1 KGHSH, CDR2 LQKENI. CDR3 length: 14 residues. The CDR3, as DNA: TGTGCCAGCTCACCGTCGGCTAGCAGCTACGAGCAGTACTTC. Translated, it gives CASSPSASSYEQYF.

The table lists this clonotype with many counts. The DNA for the CDR3 is TGTGCCAGCAGTTTATCGACAGGGACCGAGCAGTACTTC. As protein: CASSLSTGTEQYF. The V call is TRBV27, the J call TRBJ2-7; 7 bases fit TRBD1. With V trimmed by 0 bases and J by 6 bases, 2 bases remained unmatched. The CDR3 spans 13 residues. Germline-derived CDR1 and CDR2 are MNHEY and SMNVEV (reference sequence).

This clonotype was recorded many times. V gene TRBV5-1 combines with J gene TRBJ1-1; D gene uncertain. The germline V and J ends were trimmed by 7 bases and 6 bases, with 13 bases remaining between them. The CDR3 sequence is 12 residues long. Germline assignment: CDR1 SGHRS and CDR2 YFSETQ. CDR3 in DNA: TGCGCCAGCCTTTCAGGTAATGCTGAAGCTTTCTTT. Translating gives CASLSGNAEAFF. Based on the CDR3 plus reference TRBV5-1 and TRBJ1-1, the full variable domain is KAGVTQTPRYLIKTRGQQVTLSCSPISGHRSVSWYQQTPGQGLQFLFEYFSETQRNKGNFPGRFSGRQFSNSRSEMNVSTLELGDSALYLCASLSGNAEAFFGQGTRLTVV.

This clonotype was seen at least ten times. V usage is TRBV6-2 or TRBV6-3 and J usage is TRBJ2-2, with a weak D call TRBD2 (5 bases). The CDR3 sequence is 12 residues long. The V end lost 5 bases, the J end lost 8 bases, and 9 bases lay between the germline ends. Germline lookup yields CDR1 MNHEY and CDR2 SVGEGT. CDR3 sequence reads: CASSPRRGELFF. The CDR3, as DNA: TGTGCCAGCAGTCCCCGGAGGGGGGAGCTGTTTTTT.

V usage is TRBV19 and J usage is TRBJ2-2, with 7 bases fitting TRBD1. The V gene end was trimmed by 10 bases and the J gene end by 4 bases; junction bases not matched to a gene: 21. Germline V gives CDR1 LNHDA, CDR2 SQIVND (reference sequence). The CDR3 is made up of 18 amino acids. The CDR3 bases are TGTGCCATTAGGGAAACCGGGATAGGGGGCATATTCACCGGGGAGCTGTTTTTT. This sequence encodes CAIRETGIGGIFTGELFF.

This clonotype was recorded many times. V and J are TRBV27 and TRBJ2-7, with D tentatively TRBD1 (5 bases). Trimming left V 6 bases short and J 2 bases short, with 11 bases between. The CDR3 extends over 13 amino acids. Germline V CDR1 and CDR2: MNHEY, SMNVEV (reference sequence). This CDR3 is CASSSEGAYEQYF. The CDR3 nucleotides read TGTGCCAGCAGCTCTGAAGGGGCCTACGAGCAGTACTTC.

This clonotype was counted ten times or more. The chain joins TRBV4-2 to TRBJ1-5; 9 nucleotides line up with TRBD1. Germline CDR1 and CDR2: LGHNA and YNFKEQ. V shed 0 bases and J 7 bases; nucleotides not matched to a gene: 4. The CDR3 is 15 residues long. CDR3 residues: CASSQEGQGGQPQHF. CDR3 in DNA: TGTGCCAGCAGCCAAGAGGGACAGGGTGGACAGCCCCAGCATTTT.

This clonotype was seen ten or more times. The chain uses TRBV6-1 and TRBJ1-6; 7 bases are shared with TRBD1. The CDR3 covers 16 residues. Germline CDR1 MNHNS, CDR2 SASEGT. V shed 6 bases, J shed 8 bases, and the junction held 13 bases outside the gene matches. The CDR3 loop is CASSSPQQGIDSPLHF. CDR3 nucleotide sequence: TGTGCCAGCAGCTCCCCTCAACAGGGGATCGATTCACCCCTCCACTTT.

With regard to this clonotype: Compared with germline, one end of the junction differs, possibly owing to a read error. The chain couples TRBV28 to TRBJ1-1; tentatively, D is TRBD1 (6 bases). The CDR3 length is 11 residues. Germline CDR1 reads MDHEN; CDR2 reads SYDVKM. CDR3 sequence: CASSADRIASF. CDR3 nucleotides: TGTGCCAGTAGTGCGGACAGAATTGCTTCCTTT. Filled out from reference TRBV28 and TRBJ1-1, the complete variable domain reads DVKVTQSSRYLVKRTGEKVFLECVQDMDHENMFWYRQDPGLGLRLIYFSYDVKMKEKGDIPEGYSVSREKKERFSLILESASTNQTSMYLCASSADRIASFGQGTRLTVV.

This clonotype has ten or more counts. The chain uses TRBV11-2 and TRBJ2-5, with D hard to call. This CDR3 is 12 amino acids long. Trimming left V 5 bases short and J 1 base short, with 5 bases between. From germline, CDR1 is SGHAT and CDR2 FQNNGV. CDR3 protein: CASSRLQETQYF. DNA of the CDR3: TGTGCCAGCAGCCGCCTCCAAGAGACCCAGTACTTC.

This clonotype was recorded many times. This sequence joins TRBV28 and TRBJ1-1; D is unclear. Germline CDR1 is MDHEN and CDR2 is SYDVKM. Deletions cut 3 bases from V and 5 bases from J, with 13 bases between. This CDR3 comprises 14 residues. In DNA, the CDR3 is TGTGCCAGCAGTTTGGGTAAGGGTCAGACTGAAGCTTTCTTT. It translates to CASSLGKGQTEAFF.

This clonotype came up many times. V is TRBV4-1 and J is TRBJ2-3, with D perhaps TRBD2 (6 bases). The CDR3 loop spans 17 amino acids. Germline V CDR1 and CDR2: MGHRA, YSYEKL. Trimming removed 1 base from V and 1 base from J, with 15 bases in between. The CDR3 coding sequence is TGCGCCAGCAGCCAAGTCCCTGGGGCGGGGCGCACAGATACGCAGTATTTT. Translating it yields CASSQVPGAGRTDTQYF.

With regard to this clonotype: This may be a read error, as it is one base from a much larger clone. The V and J genes are TRBV29-1 and TRBJ2-7; unclear D gene. V was shortened by 8 bases and J by 8 bases, with 22 bases between the two germline ends. The CDR3 contains 13 residues. Germline CDR1 reads SQVTM; CDR2 reads ANQGSEA. The DNA for the CDR3 is TGCAGCATCCAAGGTGGGCACGGATACAAGCAGTACTTC. Protein product: CSIQGGHGYKQYF.

In the case of this clonotype: Possible read error: a much larger clone is one base away. The gene calls are TRBV4-1 and TRBJ2-1; 8 bases map to TRBD2. Germline loops: CDR1 MGHRA, CDR2 YSYEKL. The V and J ends lost 2 bases and 7 bases, in that order; junction bases with no gene match: 7. CDR3 length: 15 amino acids. In DNA form, the CDR3 reads TGCGCCAGCAGCCAAATTACTAGCGGAGTGAATGAGCAGTTCTTC. It codes for CASSQITSGVNEQFF.

This clonotype was seen just once. This chain connects TRBV27 to TRBJ1-6; no firm D call. The CDR3 extends over 15 amino acids. Trimming cost V 3 bases and J 5 bases, with 11 bases left between them. CDR1 and CDR2 (germline): MNHEY, SMNVEV (reference sequence). DNA for the CDR3: TGTGCCAGCAGTTTGGCTCGTAAGAATAATTCACCCCTCCACTTT. It yields the protein CASSLARKNNSPLHF.

This clonotype has at least ten counts. This chain connects TRBV19 to TRBJ1-1; D gene uncertain. Germline values: CDR1 LNHDA, CDR2 SQIVND (reference sequence). This CDR3 spans 13 amino acids. V dropped 7 bases and J dropped 1 base, with 10 bases sitting between them. CDR3 nucleotides: TGTGCCAGTAAGCTTATGGGGAACACTGAAGCTTTCTTT. This translates into CASKLMGNTEAFF.

On this clonotype: A much larger clone is a single base away; this may be a read error. The J gene is TRBJ2-7, the V gene TRBV7-3; tentatively, D is TRBD2 (7 bases). The germline CDR1 and CDR2 sequences are SGHTA and FQGTGA. The CDR3 is 14 amino acids. This CDR3 reads CASSLSGGSYEQHF. DNA for the CDR3: TGTGCCAGCAGCTTAAGCGGGGGCTCCTACGAGCAGCACTTC. Combining the CDR3 with reference TRBV7-3 and TRBJ2-7 gives the whole variable domain GAGVSQTPSNKVTEKGKYVELRCDPISGHTALYWYRQSLGQGPEFLIYFQGTGAADDSGLPNDRFFAVRPEGSVSTLKIQRTERGDSAVYLCASSLSGGSYEQHFGPGTRLTVT.

With regard to this clonotype: With a much larger clone just one base away, this may be a read error. The chain links TRBV12-3 or TRBV12-4 to TRBJ1-1; TRBD1 matches 8 bases. The CDR3 covers 14 residues. V shed 6 bases and J 1 base; nucleotides not matched to a gene: 4. The CDR3 DNA follows: TGTGCCAGCAGCGGACAGGGTTCGAACACTGAAGCTTTCTTT. It specifies CASSGQGSNTEAFF.

This clonotype was seen many times. This chain links TRBV6-2 or TRBV6-3 with TRBJ2-7; weak D call: TRBD1 (6 bases). Germline CDR1 is MNHEY and CDR2 is SVGEGT. The CDR3 is made up of 15 amino acids. Trimming removed 7 bases at V and 3 bases at J, with 19 bases between. This CDR3 reads CASKQPDRLNYEQYF. CDR3 in DNA: TGTGCCAGCAAACAGCCCGACAGGCTAAACTACGAGCAGTACTTC.

This clonotype was counted ten times or more. This could be a read error, since a much larger clone is one nucleotide away. The chain is built from TRBV6-2 or TRBV6-3 and TRBJ2-7, with D perhaps TRBD2 (5 bases). Germline-derived CDR1 and CDR2 are MNHEY and SVGEGT. CDR3 size: 11 residues. V dropped 9 bases and J dropped 0 bases, with 6 bases sitting between them. The CDR3 spells CASRGSYEQYF. The CDR3 DNA reads as TGTGCCAGTCGGGGCTCCTACGAGCAGTACTTC.

In its sample, this clonotype was seen many times. The rearrangement links TRBV7-2 to TRBJ2-3, with 11 bases identical to TRBD2. The CDR3 contains 17 residues. The germline gives CDR1 SGHTA, CDR2 FQGNSA. V was pared by 5 bases and J by 5 bases, with 12 bases of the junction left unmatched. CDR3 DNA sequence: TGTGCCAGCAGCCTCAGACTAGCGGGGATATTTGGAGATACGCAGTATTTT. The encoded protein is CASSLRLAGIFGDTQYF.

Ten or more counts support this clonotype. This chain uses TRBV12-3 or TRBV12-4 with TRBJ1-2; D might be TRBD1 (5 bases). V lost 4 bases to trimming and J lost 3 bases, with 9 bases between them. The CDR3 is 13 amino acids. CDR3 sequence (DNA): TGTGCCAGCAGTTCCAGGGAAGACTATGGCTACACCTTC. Translating it yields CASSSREDYGYTF.

This clonotype appeared a single time. At one end, the junction sequence differs from germline, possibly due to a read error. This chain uses TRBV6-1 with TRBJ2-1; 8 bases agree with TRBD2. CDR1 is MNHNS, CDR2 SASEGT, per germline. This CDR3 comprises 15 residues. The CDR3 reads CTSTWPGLETNEQFF. DNA of the CDR3: TGTACCAGCACCTGGCCGGGACTAGAGACCAATGAGCAGTTCTTC.

This clonotype was detected many times. The rearrangement joins TRBV3-1 to TRBJ2-7, with D possibly matching TRBD2 (5 bases). V was trimmed by 4 bases and J by 0 bases, leaving 10 bases between them. Germline CDR1 is LGHDT and CDR2 is YNNKEL (reference sequence). This CDR3 has 14 amino acids. The CDR3 nucleotides read TGTGCCAGCAGCCTCCTCAGCGGCTCCTACGAGCAGTACTTC. Its protein product is CASSLLSGSYEQYF.

This clonotype was counted at least ten times. This chain connects TRBV7-2 to TRBJ2-7; D uncertain. With 0 bases removed from V and 6 bases from J, the gap between germline ends came to 6 bases. The CDR3 length is 12 residues. The germline gives CDR1 SGHTA, CDR2 FQGNSA. CDR3 sequence: CASSLAFGEQYF. The CDR3 coding sequence is TGTGCCAGCAGCTTAGCGTTTGGCGAGCAGTACTTC.

This clonotype was found a few times. The gene calls are TRBV29-1 and TRBJ2-7; D may match TRBD1 or TRBD2 (5 bases each). The germline V and J ends were trimmed by 4 bases and 1 base, with 11 bases remaining between them. The CDR3 is made up of 13 amino acids. From germline, CDR1 is SQVTM and CDR2 ANQGSEA. CDR3 sequence: CSVAGDLSYEQYF. The DNA for the CDR3 is TGCAGCGTTGCCGGGGACCTTTCCTACGAGCAGTACTTC.